The 9 T cell receptor beta chains given below trace back to one sample, sequenced in a study of long-term antiretroviral therapy in people with HIV. Version v3.0 of the immunoSEQ assay ran at survey level. Data came from immunoSEQ multiplex PCR; TCRdb stores just in-frame clones and leaves some out. This sample has about 39,000 clones, with 86% found just once. Sample: unsorted PBMCs, taken just before starting antiretroviral therapy. These receptors originate from a woman between 18 and 29 years old with HIV.

This clone came up once. V gene TRBV4-2 combines with J gene TRBJ2-1, with D perhaps matching TRBD1 (5 bases). This CDR3 region has 16 residues. The germline CDR1 and CDR2 sequences are LGHNA and YNFKEQ. V was pared by 0 bases and J by 0 bases, with 9 bases between. The CDR3 spells CASSQEDQGSYNEQFF. In nucleotides, the CDR3 is TGTGCCAGCAGCCAAGAGGATCAGGGCTCCTACAATGAGCAGTTCTTC.

This clone has just one count. The chain joins TRBV6-4 to TRBJ2-2; TRBD2 matches at 8 bases. The germline gives CDR1 MRHNA, CDR2 SNTAGT. Trimming removed 2 bases from V and 4 bases from J; junction bases left unmatched: 0. This CDR3 is 14 amino acids long. CDR3 sequence reads: CASSDGTSTGELFF. The CDR3 nucleotides are TGTGCCAGCAGTGACGGGACTAGCACCGGGGAGCTGTTTTTT.

The rearrangement links TRBV9 to TRBJ2-7; a possible D gene is TRBD2 (5 bases). Trimming cost V 3 bases and J 5 bases, with 27 bases left between them. Germline V gene data show CDR1 as SGDLS and CDR2 as YYNGEE. This CDR3 spans 18 amino acids. CDR3 region: CASSESSTSGLARHEQYF. The CDR3, as DNA: TGTGCCAGCAGCGAATCATCTACCTCTGGGTTAGCGAGGCACGAGCAGTACTTC. Based on the CDR3 plus reference TRBV9 and TRBJ2-7, the full variable domain is DSGVTQTPKHLITATGQRVTLRCSPRSGDLSVYWYQQSLDQGLQFLIQYYNGEERAKGNILERFSAQQFPDLHSELNLSSLELGDSALYFCASSESSTSGLARHEQYFGPGTRLTVT.

This clone was picked up one time. The CDR3, as DNA: TGTGCCAGCAGCTCCTATGGCGCGGGGAACTCCTACGAGCAGTACTTC. Its protein product is CASSSYGAGNSYEQYF. This rearrangement joins TRBV7-9 to TRBJ2-7, with a possible D match to TRBD2 (6 bases). Between the trimmed V and J ends, which lost 4 bases and 0 bases, there was a span of 16 bases. The CDR3 spans 16 residues. Germline V gene data show CDR1 as SEHNR and CDR2 as FQNEAQ (reference sequence).

The V call is TRBV28, the J call TRBJ1-4; 7 bases match TRBD1. CDR1 and CDR2 (germline): MDHEN, SYDVKM. The CDR3 extends over 14 amino acids. Trimming removed 4 bases from V and 5 bases from J; junction bases left unmatched: 4. The CDR3 DNA sequence: TGTGCCAGCAGTTCGGGACAGAAAAATGAAAAACTGTTTTTT. Translation gives CASSSGQKNEKLFF.

This sequence joins TRBV7-2 and TRBJ1-4, with D tentatively TRBD1 (6 bases). Trimming pared 1 base from V and 3 bases from J, leaving 9 bases between. The germline gives CDR1 SGHTA, CDR2 FQGNSA. CDR3 size: 15 residues. In DNA, the CDR3 is TGTGCCAGCAGCTTAGGGGGGGCGGCTAATGAAAAACTGTTTTTT. It translates to CASSLGGAANEKLFF. The variable domain in full, with the rest retrieved from reference TRBV7-2 and TRBJ1-4, is GAGVSQSPSNKVTEKGKDVELRCDPISGHTALYWYRQSLGQGLEFLIYFQGNSAPDKSGLPSDRFSAERTGGSVSTLTIQRTQQEDSAVYLCASSLGGAANEKLFFGSGTQLSVL.

In this sample, this clone turned up a few times. The gene calls are TRBV9 and TRBJ2-7; TRBD2 matches at 7 bases. Germline V gene data show CDR1 as SGDLS and CDR2 as YYNGEE. Trimming took 3 bases from V and 6 from J; bases not matched to a gene: 9. This CDR3 is 14 amino acids long. The CDR3 here is CASSAGRTKGEQYF. DNA for the CDR3: TGTGCCAGCAGCGCCGGGAGGACTAAGGGCGAGCAGTACTTC.

V usage is TRBV27 and J usage is TRBJ1-3; D ambiguous. CDR3 length: 15 residues. Between the trimmed V and J ends, which lost 5 bases and 1 base, there was a span of 12 bases. Germline V gives CDR1 MNHEY, CDR2 SMNVEV (reference sequence). The CDR3 DNA reads TGTGCCAGCAGTCCGACGGGAAATTCTGGAAACACCATATATTTT. Amino acids: CASSPTGNSGNTIYF.

The chain links TRBV4-3 to TRBJ1-3, with D maybe TRBD1 (5 bases). V shed 0 bases and J shed 6 bases, with 9 bases lying between them. This CDR3 contains 14 residues. Germline V CDR1 and CDR2: LGHNA, YSLEER. Here the CDR3 DNA reads TGCGCCAGCAGCCAAGACAACAGGATAAACACCATATATTTT. Translating it yields CASSQDNRINTIYF.